This T cell receptor (beta chain) was sequenced in a study of PD-1 blockade in classical Hodgkin lymphoma. Libraries were prepared by immunoSEQ multiplex PCR; TCRdb keeps only in-frame clonotypes and omits some of them. The sample lists about 41,000 clones; roughly two thirds were seen once. On this clone: The antigen is unknown.

Specified time point: cycle 4 day 1 (C4D1), after 6 weeks of nivolumab. Every patient had relapsed following autologous stem cell transplantation, and cohorts differed in brentuximab vedotin exposure. Germline V gene sequence: CDR1 SQVTM, CDR2 ANQGSEA. The CDR3 runs to 14 residues. Unmatched junction bases numbered 11, after V lost 4 bases and J lost 9 bases. Findings and limits, study-wide: A significant rise in TCR diversity was seen by C4D1 for CD4+ cells but not for CD8+ cells. Exclusion was applied to patients who started nivolumab under 1 year after ASCT. The diversity seen at baseline in complete responders resembled that of newly diagnosed patients.

This sequence joins TRBV29-1 and TRBJ2-1, with TRBD2 identical over 8 bases. This specimen was peripheral blood mononuclear cells (PBMCs), taken before the fourth cycle of nivolumab. This receptor was obtained from a human donor with classical Hodgkin lymphoma. CDR3 DNA sequence: TGCAGCGTTGTAAGTAGCGGGGTAGGTGGTGAGCAGTTCTTC. This encodes CSVVSSGVGGEQFF.